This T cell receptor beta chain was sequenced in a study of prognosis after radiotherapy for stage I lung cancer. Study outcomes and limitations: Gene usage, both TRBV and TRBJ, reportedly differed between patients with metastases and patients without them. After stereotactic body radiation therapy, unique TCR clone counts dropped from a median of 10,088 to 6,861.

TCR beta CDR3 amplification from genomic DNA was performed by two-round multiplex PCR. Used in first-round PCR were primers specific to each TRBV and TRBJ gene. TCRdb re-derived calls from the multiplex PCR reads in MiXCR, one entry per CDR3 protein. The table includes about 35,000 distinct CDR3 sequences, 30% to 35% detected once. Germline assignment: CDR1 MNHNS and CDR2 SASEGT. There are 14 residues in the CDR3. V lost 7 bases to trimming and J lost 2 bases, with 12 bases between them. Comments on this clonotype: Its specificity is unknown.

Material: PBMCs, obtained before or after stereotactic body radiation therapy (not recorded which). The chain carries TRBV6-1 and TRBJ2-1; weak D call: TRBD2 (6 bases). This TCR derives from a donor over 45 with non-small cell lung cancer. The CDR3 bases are TGTGCCAGCAAAGTACCTAGCGCCTACAATGAGCAGTTCTTC. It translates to CASKVPSAYNEQFF.